This TCR beta chain was captured by sequencing in a study of blood T cell repertoires in COVID-19. Study information: COVID-19 samples from acute and convalescent phases originated in the United States, Italy and Spain. In each case, the material was cDNA or gDNA derived from T cells, B-cell-depleted T cells, or PBMCs.

The CDR3 is 18 residues long. V lost 4 bases to trimming and J lost 0 bases; unmatched junction nucleotides: 12. Germline values: CDR1 SGHRS, CDR2 YFSETQ. This clone was found once. In the original analysis: Counts of nucleated cells, estimated from reference gene primer amplification, were obtained. Clones were read by immunoSEQ multiplex PCR, and TCRdb kept only the in-frame ones, dropping some. The DNA gave D and trimming, while V, J and clone size come from that table. Here the sample spans about 410,000 clones, 80% to 90% being singletons. The sample consisted of peripheral blood. The rearrangement links TRBV5-1 to TRBJ2-5, with 10 bases lining up with TRBD2. The receptor comes from a woman aged 25 to 39 with active or convalescent COVID-19. CDR3 region: CASSPAGLAGGYQETQYF. CDR3 nucleotide sequence: TGCGCCAGCAGCCCGGCGGGCTTAGCGGGAGGTTACCAAGAGACCCAGTACTTC.